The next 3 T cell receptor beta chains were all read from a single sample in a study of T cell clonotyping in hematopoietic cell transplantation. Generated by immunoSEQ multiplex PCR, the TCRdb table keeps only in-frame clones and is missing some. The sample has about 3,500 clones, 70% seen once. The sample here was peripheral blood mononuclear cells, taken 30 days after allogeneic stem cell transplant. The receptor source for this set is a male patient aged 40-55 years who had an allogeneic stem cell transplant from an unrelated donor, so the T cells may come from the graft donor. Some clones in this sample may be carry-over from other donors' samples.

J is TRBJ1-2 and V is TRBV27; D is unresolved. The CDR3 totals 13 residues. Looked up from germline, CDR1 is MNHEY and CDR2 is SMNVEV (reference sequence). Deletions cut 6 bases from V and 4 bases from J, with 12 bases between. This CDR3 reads CASSNQAPYGYTF. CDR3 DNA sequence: TGTGCCAGCAGCAACCAGGCCCCCTATGGCTACACCTTC.

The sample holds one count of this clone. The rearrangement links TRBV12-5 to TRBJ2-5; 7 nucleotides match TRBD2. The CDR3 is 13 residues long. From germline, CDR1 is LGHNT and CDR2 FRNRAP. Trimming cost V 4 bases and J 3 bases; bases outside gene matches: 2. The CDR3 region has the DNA TGTGCTAGTGGTTCCGCGGGGGAAGAGACCCAGTACTTC. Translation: CASGSAGEETQYF.

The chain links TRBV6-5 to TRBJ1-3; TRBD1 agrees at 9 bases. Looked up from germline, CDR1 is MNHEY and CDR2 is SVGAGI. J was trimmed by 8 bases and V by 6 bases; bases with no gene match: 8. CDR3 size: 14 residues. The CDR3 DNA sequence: TGTGCCAGCAGCCTTCGGACAGGGGTTTACACCATATATTTT. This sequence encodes CASSLRTGVYTIYF.